Each of the 30 T cell receptor beta chains below was sequenced from the same sample in a study of blood T cells in healthy people across ages. The use of a sample-barcoded 5' primer and a J-beta primer mix characterized a second PCR of roughly 7 to 11 cycles. One entry per CDR3 protein, called by TCRdb with MiXCR from the 5' RACE reads. The data show about 840,000 distinct CDR3 sequences, around 29% seen once. These data also formed part of another study, on T cells of mothers and their children.

Sequenced input: blood. Receptors originate from a woman aged 40 to 50 in good health.

V and J are TRBV28 and TRBJ2-1; the D is unclear. V gave up 3 bases and J gave up 7 bases, with 10 bases separating them. The CDR3 length is 13 residues. Germline-derived CDR1 and CDR2 are MDHEN and SYDVKM. CDR3: CASSFTSSNEQFF. The CDR3 DNA follows: TGTGCCAGCAGTTTTACCTCATCAAATGAGCAGTTCTTC. Full variable domain (missing parts from reference TRBV28 and TRBJ2-1): DVKVTQSSRYLVKRTGEKVFLECVQDMDHENMFWYRQDPGLGLRLIYFSYDVKMKEKGDIPEGYSVSREKKERFSLILESASTNQTSMYLCASSFTSSNEQFFGPGTRLTVL.

The chain couples TRBV5-5 to TRBJ2-3, with TRBD2 identical over 9 bases. V shed 0 bases, J shed 2 bases, and the junction held 16 bases outside the gene matches. Germline V lookup: CDR1 SGHKS, CDR2 YYEKEE (reference sequence). CDR3 size: 20 residues. The CDR3, as DNA: TGTGCCAGCAGCTTGGCAGGTCTTGGTAGCGGGGGAGAATACACAGATACGCAGTATTTT. Encoded protein: CASSLAGLGSGGEYTDTQYF. Full variable domain (outside the CDR3, taken from reference TRBV5-5 and TRBJ2-3): DAGVTQSPTHLIKTRGQQVTLRCSPISGHKSVSWYQQVLGQGPQFIFQYYEKEERGRGNFPDRFSARQFPNYSSELNVNALLLGDSALYLCASSLAGLGSGGEYTDTQYFGPGTRLTVL.

Here the CDR3 reads CASSQDLSGQGSHEQFF. The CDR3 DNA sequence: TGCGCCAGCAGCCAAGATCTGTCGGGACAGGGGAGCCATGAGCAGTTCTTC. The V gene is TRBV4-3, the J gene TRBJ2-1; 10 nucleotides match TRBD1. CDR1 and CDR2 (germline): LGHNA, YSLEER. Trimming removed 0 bases from V and 8 bases from J; junction bases left unmatched: 10. The CDR3 is 17 amino acids.

In the case of this clonotype: A much larger clonotype is one base distant, so this may be a read error. The CDR3 sequence: CAISESKVATQYF. Written as DNA, the CDR3 is TGTGCCATCAGTGAGTCCAAGGTTGCGACCCAGTACTTC. The chain has TRBV10-3 and TRBJ2-5; D remains unclear. The CDR3 has 13 residues. The germline V gene has CDR1 ENHRY and CDR2 SYGVKD. Trimming stripped 0 bases from V and 7 bases from J, with 9 bases between.

This clonotype has only a few counts. The rearrangement joins TRBV20-1 to TRBJ1-6, with D perhaps matching TRBD1 (5 bases). V was shortened by 3 bases and J by 10 bases, with 19 bases between the two germline ends. The CDR3 covers 15 residues. Germline V gives CDR1 DFQATT, CDR2 SNEGSKA (reference sequence). The CDR3 loop reads CSASETGTLGSPLHF. The CDR3 DNA follows: TGCAGTGCTAGTGAGACCGGGACGTTAGGGTCACCCCTCCACTTT.

This clonotype has just one count. One end of the junction varies from germline; a read error may be responsible. This chain joins TRBV20-1 and TRBJ1-6; 7 nucleotides agree with TRBD1. The germline CDR1 and CDR2 sequences are DFQATT and SNEGSKA (reference sequence). The CDR3 runs 14 residues. The CDR3 is CSALRPGQNSPPHF. The CDR3 DNA reads as TGCAGTGCCCTCCGACCGGGACAGAATTCACCCCCCCACTTT.

This clonotype was found a few times. The chain recombines TRBV4-3 with TRBJ2-1; TRBD1 matches 8 bases. The CDR3 has 15 amino acids. The trim removed 2 bases at V and 6 bases at J, leaving 6 bases unmatched. Germline V gives CDR1 LGHNA, CDR2 YSLEER. The CDR3 loop reads CASSQLETGGNEQFF. The CDR3 DNA sequence: TGCGCCAGCAGCCAACTTGAAACAGGGGGCAATGAGCAGTTCTTC.

The chain employs TRBV28 and TRBJ2-2; D may be TRBD1 (6 bases). This CDR3 is 15 amino acids long. Deletions cut 3 bases from V and 6 bases from J, with 14 bases between. Germline CDR1 reads MDHEN; CDR2 reads SYDVKM. The CDR3: CASSFIARGSGELFF. Here the CDR3 DNA reads TGTGCCAGCAGTTTTATCGCTAGGGGGTCCGGGGAGCTGTTTTTT.

This clonotype was seen ten or more times. The chain joins TRBV11-1 to TRBJ2-1; D gene unclear. The germline V gene encodes CDR1 SGHAT and CDR2 FQDESV (reference sequence). The CDR3 sequence is 12 residues long. Between the trimmed V and J ends, which lost 5 bases and 9 bases, there was a span of 11 bases. CDR3 in amino acids: CASSPQITEQFF. CDR3 DNA: TGTGCCAGCAGCCCCCAGATAACTGAGCAGTTCTTC.

In regard to this clonotype: A much larger clone differs from this one at a single base, so this may be a read error. CDR3 nucleotides: TGTGCCATCAGTGCCCCATCGGATGGCCACACCTTC. Encoded protein: CAISAPSDGHTF. This rearrangement joins TRBV10-3 to TRBJ1-2, with D uncertain. This CDR3 spans 12 amino acids. Germline values: CDR1 ENHRY, CDR2 SYGVKD.

With regard to this clonotype: This may come from a read error, since a much larger clone is one base off. V usage is TRBV6-1 and J usage is TRBJ2-2, with 8 bases lining up with TRBD2. CDR1 is MNHNS and CDR2 is SASEGT in the germline V gene. After removal of 6 bases from V and 6 bases from J, the junction contained 6 bases not matched to a gene. This CDR3 comprises 14 residues. In nucleotides, the CDR3 is TGTGCCAGCAGGGAATTGCGGGGGGCCGGGGAGCTGTTTTTT. This translates into CASRELRGAGELFF.

This chain uses TRBV4-1 with TRBJ2-7; D is unresolved. The V gene lost 0 bases and the J gene lost 2 bases, with 17 bases spanning the gap. The CDR3 totals 17 residues. Germline values: CDR1 MGHRA, CDR2 YSYEKL. CDR3 loop: CASSQDVIETYAYEQYF. The CDR3 nucleotides are TGCGCCAGCAGCCAAGATGTCATCGAGACATACGCCTACGAGCAGTACTTC.

The sample holds a few counts of this clonotype. The genes are TRBV6-1 and TRBJ1-1; TRBD1 might be the D (6 bases). Trimming left V 7 bases short and J 3 bases short, with 18 bases between. CDR1 is MNHNS and CDR2 is SASEGT in the germline V gene. This CDR3 spans 15 amino acids. The CDR3 is CASTRQALRDTEAFF. CDR3 DNA sequence: TGTGCCAGCACCAGACAGGCTCTAAGGGACACTGAAGCTTTCTTT.

The chain has TRBV12-3 or TRBV12-4 and TRBJ1-5, with no clear D. This CDR3 has 15 amino acids. With 3 bases removed from V and 2 bases from J, the gap between germline ends came to 11 bases. This chain's CDR3 is CASSFGAGRNQPQHF. The CDR3 coding sequence is TGTGCCAGCAGTTTTGGTGCCGGGCGCAATCAGCCCCAGCATTTT.

There are many counts of this clonotype. The rearrangement joins TRBV10-3 to TRBJ2-7; 7 nucleotides match TRBD2. Germline lookup yields CDR1 ENHRY and CDR2 SYGVKD. J lost 7 bases, V lost 2 bases, and 8 bases had no gene match. The CDR3 length is 14 residues. In DNA form, the CDR3 reads TGTGCCATCAGTGAGCAGGGAGGGCGGAGAGAGCAGTACTTC. Protein sequence: CAISEQGGRREQYF.

This clonotype has just a few counts. The V gene is TRBV29-1, the J gene TRBJ2-1; the D gene could be TRBD1 or TRBD2 (6 bases each). The closer fit of TRBJ2-7 to the DNA end suggests the J call may be wrong. The CDR3 length is 15 residues. The germline V gene encodes CDR1 SQVTM and CDR2 ANQGSEA. CDR3 bases: TGCAGCGTTCCCAGGGGACTGAGCTCCTACAATGAGCAGTACTTC. This sequence encodes CSVPRGLSSYNEQYF.

This clonotype was observed at least ten times. V is TRBV15 and J is TRBJ2-7; D is ambiguous. Germline values: CDR1 LNHNV, CDR2 YYDKDF (reference sequence). The CDR3 contains 12 residues. Trimming took 5 bases from V and 4 from J, leaving 9 bases between them. CDR3 nucleotides: TGTGCCACCAGCGGACCTTCGTACGAGCAGTACTTC. Its protein product is CATSGPSYEQYF.

In this sample, this clonotype turned up many times. The V and J genes are TRBV10-3 and TRBJ2-5, with D hard to call. The V gene's germline CDR1 is ENHRY and CDR2 SYGVKD. The CDR3 is made up of 12 amino acids. Trimming left V 2 bases short and J 3 bases short, with 4 bases between. CDR3 amino acids: CAISEPKETQYF. The CDR3 DNA sequence: TGTGCCATCAGTGAGCCCAAAGAGACCCAGTACTTC.

The J gene is TRBJ1-2, the V gene TRBV12-3 or TRBV12-4, with a possible D match to TRBD1 (5 bases). The CDR3 runs 13 residues. Deletions cut 1 base from V and 6 bases from J, with 9 bases between. The CDR3 sequence: CASSLVRVNGYTF. CDR3 nucleotide sequence: TGTGCCAGCAGTTTAGTCAGGGTCAATGGCTACACCTTC.

This clonotype was counted only a few times. A read error may account for a junction end that differs from germline. This chain joins TRBV20-1 and TRBJ2-6; the D gene is possibly TRBD2 (6 bases). The CDR3 is 15 residues long. CDR1 is DFQATT, CDR2 SNEGSKA, per germline (reference sequence). The CDR3 reads CSAGLGGSGANVLTF. The CDR3 DNA reads TGCAGTGCTGGCTTGGGGGGTTCTGGGGCCAATGTCCTGACTTTC.

This clonotype was observed a handful of times. The gene calls are TRBV27 and TRBJ2-5; D is undetermined. This CDR3 comprises 12 residues. The germline V and J ends were trimmed by 5 bases and 1 base, with 5 bases remaining between them. CDR1 MNHEY and CDR2 SMNVEV come from the germline V gene (reference sequence). CDR3 DNA sequence: TGTGCCAGCAGTCACAGCCAAGAGACCCAGTACTTC. Translated: CASSHSQETQYF.

On this clonotype: This may come from a read error, since a much larger clone is one base off. The genes are TRBV9 and TRBJ2-7; D gene ambiguous. Germline V gene lookup returns CDR1 SGDLS and CDR2 YYNGEE. The CDR3 runs to 14 residues. CDR3 coding DNA: TGTGCCAGCAGCGTAGACTTCGGGCCCTACGCGCAGTACTTC. This gives the protein CASSVDFGPYAQYF.

In its sample, this clonotype was seen a few times. The CDR3 coding sequence is TGTGCCAGCAGCCCCAATCCGGGACAGGGGGAAGGCTACACCTTC. Its protein is CASSPNPGQGEGYTF. The genes are TRBV7-3 and TRBJ1-2; the match to TRBD1 covers 11 bases. CDR1 and CDR2 (germline): SGHTA, FQGTGA. The CDR3 is 15 amino acids. Unmatched junction bases numbered 10, after V lost 5 bases and J lost 8 bases.

This clonotype showed up just a few times. The chain joins TRBV6-5 to TRBJ1-4, with D possibly TRBD1 on 5 matching bases. V was clipped by 6 bases and J by 10 bases, with 24 bases between them. CDR1 is MNHEY and CDR2 is SVGAGI in the germline V gene. This CDR3 comprises 16 residues. The CDR3 coding sequence is TGTGCCAGCAGGTCGGATAGGGGAGTATCGTTTGGAAAACTGTTTTTT. Translating it yields CASRSDRGVSFGKLFF.

This clonotype occurred many times. A much larger clonotype is one base distant, so this may be a read error. This chain connects TRBV6-4 to TRBJ2-1; possibly TRBD1 for D (6 bases). The V gene's germline CDR1 is MRHNA and CDR2 SNTAGT. This CDR3 has 13 residues. CDR3 sequence (DNA): TGTGCCAGCAGGGACTCGGACAGCAATGAGCAGTTCTTC. Its translation: CASRDSDSNEQFF.

This clonotype was detected ten times or more. The CDR3 nucleotides read TGCAGTGCTAGTCCGAGCCAAGAGACCCAGTACTTC. Translated: CSASPSQETQYF. The V gene is TRBV20-1, the J gene TRBJ2-5; D not resolved. The CDR3 contains 12 residues. V lost 3 bases, J lost 1 base, and 6 bases lay in between. The germline V gene has CDR1 DFQATT and CDR2 SNEGSKA (reference sequence).

In its sample, this clonotype was seen many times. The chain couples TRBV20-1 to TRBJ2-6, with 7 bases identical to TRBD1. The CDR3 is made up of 14 amino acids. Germline lookup yields CDR1 DFQATT and CDR2 SNEGSKA (reference sequence). V trimming: 6 bases; J trimming: 2 bases; junction bases outside the gene matches: 4. The CDR3 protein is CSAVQGAGANVLTF. The DNA of the CDR3 is TGCAGTGCGGTCCAGGGGGCTGGGGCCAACGTCCTGACTTTC.

This clonotype was detected only a few times. The rearrangement joins TRBV29-1 to TRBJ1-1, with D hard to call. This CDR3 has 14 amino acids. V gave up 2 bases and J gave up 0 bases, with 10 bases separating them. From germline, CDR1 is SQVTM and CDR2 ANQGSEA. This chain's CDR3 is CSVENQLVNTEAFF. CDR3 sequence (DNA): TGCAGCGTTGAAAATCAGTTAGTGAACACTGAAGCTTTCTTT.

This clonotype was picked up many times. V is TRBV9 and J is TRBJ2-4; possibly TRBD1 for D (6 bases). Germline loops: CDR1 SGDLS, CDR2 YYNGEE. Trimming removed 3 bases from V and 0 bases from J, with 13 bases in between. CDR3 length equals 16 residues. CDR3: CASSAGQLLAKNIQYF. CDR3 sequence (DNA): TGTGCCAGCAGCGCCGGACAGTTACTAGCCAAAAACATTCAGTACTTC.

Worth noting for this clonotype: One base away lies a much larger clone, so this may be a sequencing read error. The V call is TRBV12-3 or TRBV12-4, the J call TRBJ2-1; D might be TRBD1 (6 bases). This CDR3 contains 14 residues. The ends were cut back, 5 bases at V and 10 bases at J, with 18 bases in the middle. The CDR3 sequence: CASSPLTGVDEQFF. CDR3 sequence (DNA): TGTGCCAGCAGTCCGTTGACAGGTGTCGACGAGCAGTTCTTC.